A selection of T cell receptor beta chains follows, all from one sample in a study of T cells expressing NK-cell markers. Reprocessing the 5' RACE reads, TCRdb reports a single entry for every CDR3 protein and omits DNA. The table for this sample gives about 150,000 distinct CDR3 sequences. Sequences were obtained from blood T cells: a sorted CD56 or NKG2C T cell subset, CD4+ or CD8+ T cells, or bulk PBMC T cells (not recorded which). The receptors come from a woman between 45 and 60 years old in good health. The CDR3 runs from the conserved cysteine through the conserved F or W.

TRBJ2-3 | TRBV3-1 | CASSRSPDLNQDTQYF
TRBJ1-5 | TRBV14 | CASSQGGNDNQPQHF
TRBJ2-2 | TRBV4-1 | CASSQDSRTGELFF
TRBJ2-7 | TRBV7-9 | CASRGGGAGYEQYF
TRBJ2-1 | TRBV9 | CASSVGRTRVNEQFF
TRBJ1-5 | TRBV10-3 | CAISEGSAGPQHF
TRBJ1-4 | TRBV25-1 | CASSNQASPNEKLFF
TRBJ2-1 | TRBV20-1 | CSAGRRSPTSGRNEQFF
TRBJ1-5 | TRBV7-9 | CASSLQGVRDSNQPQHF
TRBJ1-1 | TRBV9 | CASSTGIGTEAFF
TRBJ2-2 | TRBV7-9 | CASIDGVAALYTGELFF
TRBJ2-5 | TRBV27 | CASKVQMEETQYF
TRBJ2-7 | TRBV7-9 | CASSRTSGNEQYF
TRBJ2-7 | TRBV4-1 | CASSQDWENEQYF
TRBJ2-1 | TRBV7-9 | CASRSRDSKYNEQFF
TRBJ2-2 | TRBV2 | CASSELAGTGELFF
TRBJ2-3 | TRBV4-2 | CASSQDPAGTDTQYF
TRBJ2-1 | TRBV4-1 | CASSQDRTSGAGHPYNEQFF
TRBJ2-2 | TRBV19 | CASKGRSGELFF
TRBJ2-1 | TRBV24-1 | CATSDGLAGVEQFF
TRBJ1-1 | TRBV7-9 | CASSQSGVVNTEAFF
TRBJ2-5 | TRBV9 | CASSVTGQFQETQYF
TRBJ2-7 | TRBV3-1 | CASSQDPSYEQYF
TRBJ2-2 | TRBV4-1 | CASSARDTNTGELFF
TRBJ1-5 | TRBV20-1 | CSAKNRSQPQHF
TRBJ1-1 | TRBV27 | CASSLAPYGNTEAFF
TRBJ2-7 | TRBV29-1 | CSGRQGYEQYF
TRBJ2-1 | TRBV7-2 | CASSLPRTLSDEQFF
TRBJ2-5 | TRBV3-1 | CASRRSGETQYF
TRBJ2-1 | TRBV5-1 | CASSLAGLAGGLGYNEQFF
TRBJ2-1 | TRBV4-1 | CASSQLGPNEQFF
TRBJ1-2 | TRBV5-1 | CASSLDPGGPTGYTF
TRBJ2-1 | TRBV7-8 | CASSPGLAGFGYNEQFF
TRBJ2-2 | TRBV7-6 | CASSSGGRTGELFF
TRBJ2-1 | TRBV9 | CASSITGTSGSLTYNEQFF
TRBJ2-1 | TRBV15 | CATRDRGHYEQFF
TRBJ2-5 | TRBV12-3/TRBV12-4 | CASSLRSETQYF
TRBJ2-2 | TRBV7-2 | CASSLTVGLLLTNTGELFF
TRBJ2-3 | TRBV2 | CASRDPGLARTDTQYF
TRBJ1-2 | TRBV28 | CASRVGQPQGGYTF
TRBJ2-3 | TRBV6-2/TRBV6-3 | CATLTVSSTDTQYF
TRBJ2-7 | TRBV5-1 | CASSLGGGTYEQYF
TRBJ2-2 | TRBV9 | CASSGTGTRVTGELFF
TRBJ1-2 | TRBV29-1 | CSVDLDTSNYGYTF
TRBJ1-4 | TRBV27 | CASSLLQGAEKLFF
TRBJ2-1 | TRBV7-9 | CASSLVEGEQFF
TRBJ2-3 | TRBV11-2 | CASSLYPSGSTDTQYF
TRBJ2-1 | TRBV4-1 | CASSQEGYNEQFF
TRBJ1-2 | TRBV12-3/TRBV12-4 | CASREGGYGYTF
TRBJ2-3 | TRBV4-1 | CASSFTLQGLFTDTQYF
TRBJ1-1 | TRBV12-3/TRBV12-4 | CASRLGFVREAFF
TRBJ1-6 | TRBV20-1 | CSAQAPSGVYNSPLHF
TRBJ2-7 | TRBV27 | CASSNSYYEQYF
TRBJ2-1 | TRBV29-1 | CSVEEEGDEQFF
TRBJ1-2 | TRBV5-1 | CASSGGVPSNYGYTF
TRBJ2-1 | TRBV20-1 | CSARSSESYNEQFF
TRBJ1-5 | TRBV7-9 | CASSTGQGERNQPQHF
TRBJ2-2 | TRBV4-1 | CASSRNRGTGELFF
TRBJ2-5 | TRBV20-1 | CSARESSSGIRGQMRETQYF